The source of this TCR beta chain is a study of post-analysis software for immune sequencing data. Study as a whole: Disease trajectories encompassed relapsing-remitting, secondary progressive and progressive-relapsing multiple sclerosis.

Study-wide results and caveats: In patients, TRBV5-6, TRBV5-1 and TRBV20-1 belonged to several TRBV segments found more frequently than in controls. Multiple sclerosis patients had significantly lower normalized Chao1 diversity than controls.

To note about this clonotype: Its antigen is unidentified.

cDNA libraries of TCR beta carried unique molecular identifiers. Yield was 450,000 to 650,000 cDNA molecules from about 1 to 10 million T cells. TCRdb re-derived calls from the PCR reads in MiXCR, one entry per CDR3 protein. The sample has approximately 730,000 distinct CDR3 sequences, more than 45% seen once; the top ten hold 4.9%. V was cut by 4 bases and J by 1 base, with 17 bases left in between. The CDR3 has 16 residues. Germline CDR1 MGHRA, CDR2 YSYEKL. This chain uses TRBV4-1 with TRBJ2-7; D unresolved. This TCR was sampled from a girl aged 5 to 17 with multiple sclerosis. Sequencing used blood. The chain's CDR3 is CASSPTGRRVSYEQYF. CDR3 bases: TGCGCCAGCAGCCCCACCGGCAGGAGAGTGTCCTACGAGCAGTACTTC.